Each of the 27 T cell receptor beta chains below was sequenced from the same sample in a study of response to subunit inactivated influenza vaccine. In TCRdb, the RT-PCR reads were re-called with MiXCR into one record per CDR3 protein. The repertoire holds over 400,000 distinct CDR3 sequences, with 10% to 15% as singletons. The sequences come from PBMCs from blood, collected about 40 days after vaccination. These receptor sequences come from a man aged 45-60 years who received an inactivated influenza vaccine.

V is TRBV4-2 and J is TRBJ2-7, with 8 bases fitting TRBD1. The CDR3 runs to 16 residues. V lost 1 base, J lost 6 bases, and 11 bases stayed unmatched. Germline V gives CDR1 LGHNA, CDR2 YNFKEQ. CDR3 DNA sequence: TGTGCCAGCAGCCAAGGGACCGGGACAGGACCTCCCGAGCAGTACTTC. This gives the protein CASSQGTGTGPPEQYF.

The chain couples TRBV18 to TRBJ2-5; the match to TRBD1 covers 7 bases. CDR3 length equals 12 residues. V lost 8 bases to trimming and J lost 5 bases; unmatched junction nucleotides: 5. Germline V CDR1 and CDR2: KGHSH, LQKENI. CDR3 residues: CASRVTGETQYF. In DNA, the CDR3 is TGTGCCAGCCGAGTGACAGGGGAGACCCAGTACTTC.

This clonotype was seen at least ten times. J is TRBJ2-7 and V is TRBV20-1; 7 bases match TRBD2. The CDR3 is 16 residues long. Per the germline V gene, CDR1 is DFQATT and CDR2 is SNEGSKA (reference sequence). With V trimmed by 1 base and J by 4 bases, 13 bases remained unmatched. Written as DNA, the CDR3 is TGCAGTGCTAGAGGAGCGGCGGGAGCGGTGAGATACGAGCAGTACTTC. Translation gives CSARGAAGAVRYEQYF.

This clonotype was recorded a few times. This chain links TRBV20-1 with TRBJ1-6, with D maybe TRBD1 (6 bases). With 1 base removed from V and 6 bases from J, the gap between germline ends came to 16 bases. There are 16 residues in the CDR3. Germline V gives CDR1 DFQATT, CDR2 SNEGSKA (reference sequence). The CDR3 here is CSARGPQGIGNSPLHF. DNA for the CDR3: TGCAGTGCTAGAGGACCCCAGGGGATCGGTAATTCACCCCTCCACTTT.

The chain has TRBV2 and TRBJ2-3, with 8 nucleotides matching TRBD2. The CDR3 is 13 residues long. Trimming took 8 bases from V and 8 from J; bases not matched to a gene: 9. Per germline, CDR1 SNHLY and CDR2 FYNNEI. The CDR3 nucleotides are TGTGCCAGCGAAGGGGAGGGACTAGGTACGCAGTATTTT. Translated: CASEGEGLGTQYF.

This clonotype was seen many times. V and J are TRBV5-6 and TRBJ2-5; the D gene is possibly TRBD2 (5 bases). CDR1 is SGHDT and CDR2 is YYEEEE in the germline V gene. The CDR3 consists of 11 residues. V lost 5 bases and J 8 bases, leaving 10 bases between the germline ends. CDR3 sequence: CASRLRGTQYF. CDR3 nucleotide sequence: TGTGCCAGCAGACTCCGGGGTACCCAGTACTTC.

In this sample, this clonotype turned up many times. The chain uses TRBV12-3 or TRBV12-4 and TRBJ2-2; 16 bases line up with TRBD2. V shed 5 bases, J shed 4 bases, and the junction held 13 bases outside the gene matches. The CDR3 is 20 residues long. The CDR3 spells CASSPGLAGGLDWSTGELFF. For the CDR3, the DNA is TGTGCCAGCAGTCCGGGACTAGCGGGGGGGCTTGATTGGAGCACCGGGGAGCTGTTTTTT.

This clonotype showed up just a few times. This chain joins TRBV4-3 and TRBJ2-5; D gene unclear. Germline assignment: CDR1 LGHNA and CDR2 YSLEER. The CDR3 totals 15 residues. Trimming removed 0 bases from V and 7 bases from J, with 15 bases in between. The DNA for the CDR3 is TGCGCCAGCAGCCAAGATTTGGGGTCGCCGGGGACCCAGTACTTC. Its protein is CASSQDLGSPGTQYF.

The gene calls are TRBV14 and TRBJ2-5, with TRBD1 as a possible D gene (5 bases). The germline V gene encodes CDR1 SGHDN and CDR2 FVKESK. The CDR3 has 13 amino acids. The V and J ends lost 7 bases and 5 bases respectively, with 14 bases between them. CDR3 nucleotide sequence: TGTGCCAGCATGGGGCCCAGTTCGGAGACCCAGTACTTC. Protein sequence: CASMGPSSETQYF.

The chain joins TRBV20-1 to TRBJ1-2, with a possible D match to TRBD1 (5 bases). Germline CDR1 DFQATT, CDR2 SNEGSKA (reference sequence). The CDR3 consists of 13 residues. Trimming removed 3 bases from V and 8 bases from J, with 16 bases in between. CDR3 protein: CSASRGNAEGYTF. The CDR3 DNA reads TGCAGTGCTAGTCGGGGGAACGCAGAGGGCTACACCTTC.

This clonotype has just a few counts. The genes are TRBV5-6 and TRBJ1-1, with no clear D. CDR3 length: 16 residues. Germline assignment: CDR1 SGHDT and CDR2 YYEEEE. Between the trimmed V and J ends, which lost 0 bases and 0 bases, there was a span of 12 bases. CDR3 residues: CASSLGLEKMNTEAFF. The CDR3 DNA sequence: TGTGCCAGCAGCTTGGGATTAGAAAAGATGAACACTGAAGCTTTCTTT.

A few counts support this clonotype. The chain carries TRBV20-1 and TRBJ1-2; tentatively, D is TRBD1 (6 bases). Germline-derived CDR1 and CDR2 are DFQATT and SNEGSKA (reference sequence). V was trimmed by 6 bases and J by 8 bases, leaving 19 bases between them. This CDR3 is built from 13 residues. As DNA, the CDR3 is TGCAGTGCAATAGACCAGGGGCTAGGGGGCTACACCTTC. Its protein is CSAIDQGLGGYTF.

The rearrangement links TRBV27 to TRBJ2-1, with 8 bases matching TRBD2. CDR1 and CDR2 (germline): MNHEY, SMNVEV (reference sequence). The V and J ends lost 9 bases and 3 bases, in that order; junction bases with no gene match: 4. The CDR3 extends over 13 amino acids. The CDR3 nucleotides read TGTGCCAGTTGGACTAGCTACTACAATGAGCAGTTCTTC. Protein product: CASWTSYYNEQFF.

This chain's CDR3 is CAISDGTSGSYEQYF. CDR3 nucleotides: TGTGCCATCAGTGACGGGACTAGCGGCAGCTACGAGCAGTACTTC. This chain uses TRBV10-3 with TRBJ2-7, with 11 nucleotides matching TRBD2. Germline V gives CDR1 ENHRY, CDR2 SYGVKD. This CDR3 has 15 amino acids. The J segment lost 3 bases and the V segment lost 3 bases, leaving 4 bases of the junction unmatched.

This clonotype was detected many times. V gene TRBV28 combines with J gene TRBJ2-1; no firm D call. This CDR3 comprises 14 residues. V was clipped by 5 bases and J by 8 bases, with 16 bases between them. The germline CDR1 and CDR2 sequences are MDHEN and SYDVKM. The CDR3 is CASSPTTPRDEQFF. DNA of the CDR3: TGTGCCAGCAGTCCTACCACTCCCCGCGATGAGCAGTTCTTC.

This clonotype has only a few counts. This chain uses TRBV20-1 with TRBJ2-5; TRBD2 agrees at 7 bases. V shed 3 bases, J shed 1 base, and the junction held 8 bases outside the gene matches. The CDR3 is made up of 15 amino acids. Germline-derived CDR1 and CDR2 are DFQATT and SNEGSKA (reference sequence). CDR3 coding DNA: TGCAGTGCTAGGCCGGCTAGCGGATCCCAAGAGACCCAGTACTTC. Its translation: CSARPASGSQETQYF.

CDR3 sequence (DNA): TGTGCCAGCTGCCCCATGGCCGGCAATCAGCCCCAGCATTTT. This encodes CASCPMAGNQPQHF. The chain joins TRBV6-1 to TRBJ1-5; D is unresolved. Trimming took off 8 bases at V and 2 bases at J, with 13 bases between the two ends. Looked up from germline, CDR1 is MNHNS and CDR2 is SASEGT. The CDR3 totals 14 residues.

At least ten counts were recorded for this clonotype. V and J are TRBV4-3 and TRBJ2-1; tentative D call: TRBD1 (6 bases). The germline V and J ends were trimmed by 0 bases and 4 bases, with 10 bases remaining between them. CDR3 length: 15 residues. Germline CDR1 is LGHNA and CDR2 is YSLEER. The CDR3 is CASSQDFTGYNEQFF. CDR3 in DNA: TGCGCCAGCAGCCAAGATTTTACAGGGTACAATGAGCAGTTCTTC.

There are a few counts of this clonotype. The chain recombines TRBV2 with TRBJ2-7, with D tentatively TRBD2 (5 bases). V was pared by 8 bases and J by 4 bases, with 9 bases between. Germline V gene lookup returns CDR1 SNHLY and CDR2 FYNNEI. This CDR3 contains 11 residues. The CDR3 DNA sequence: TGTGCCAGCGAACTAGATTACGAGCAGTACTTC. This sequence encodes CASELDYEQYF.

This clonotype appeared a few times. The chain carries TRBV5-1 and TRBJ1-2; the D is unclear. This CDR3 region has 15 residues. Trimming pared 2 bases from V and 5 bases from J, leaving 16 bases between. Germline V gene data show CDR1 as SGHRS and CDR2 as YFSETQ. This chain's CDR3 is CASSLGIGASYGYTF. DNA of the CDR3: TGCGCCAGCAGCTTAGGAATCGGCGCTTCGTATGGCTACACCTTC.

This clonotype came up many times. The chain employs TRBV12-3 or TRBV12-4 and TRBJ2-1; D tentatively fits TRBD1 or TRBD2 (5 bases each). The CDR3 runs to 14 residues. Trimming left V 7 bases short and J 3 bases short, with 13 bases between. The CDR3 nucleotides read TGTGCCAGCACTATGGGGACGCTCTACAATGAGCAGTTCTTC. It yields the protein CASTMGTLYNEQFF.

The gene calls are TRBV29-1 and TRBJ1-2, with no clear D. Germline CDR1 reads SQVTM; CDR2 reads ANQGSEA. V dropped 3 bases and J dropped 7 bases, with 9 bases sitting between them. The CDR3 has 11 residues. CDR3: CSVDRVSGYTF. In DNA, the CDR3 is TGCAGCGTTGACCGAGTCTCTGGCTACACCTTC.

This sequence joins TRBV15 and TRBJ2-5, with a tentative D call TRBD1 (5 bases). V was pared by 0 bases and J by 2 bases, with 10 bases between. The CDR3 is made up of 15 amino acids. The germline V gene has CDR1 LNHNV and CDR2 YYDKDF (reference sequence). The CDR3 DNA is TGTGCCACCAGCAGAGAAGGGGTAGGGCAAGAGACCCAGTACTTC. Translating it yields CATSREGVGQETQYF.

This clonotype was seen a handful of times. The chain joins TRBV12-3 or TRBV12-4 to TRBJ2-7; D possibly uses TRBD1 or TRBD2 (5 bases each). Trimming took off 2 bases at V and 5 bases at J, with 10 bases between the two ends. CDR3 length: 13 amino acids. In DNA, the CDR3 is TGTGCCAGCAGTTTATACGGGGCCGACGAGCAGTACTTC. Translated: CASSLYGADEQYF.

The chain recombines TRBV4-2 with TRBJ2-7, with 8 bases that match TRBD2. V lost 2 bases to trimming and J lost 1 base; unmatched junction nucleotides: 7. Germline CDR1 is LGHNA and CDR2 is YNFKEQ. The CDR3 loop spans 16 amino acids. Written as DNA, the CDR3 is TGTGCCAGCAGCCAACCAACTAGCGGTCTTTCCTACGAGCAGTACTTC. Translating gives CASSQPTSGLSYEQYF.

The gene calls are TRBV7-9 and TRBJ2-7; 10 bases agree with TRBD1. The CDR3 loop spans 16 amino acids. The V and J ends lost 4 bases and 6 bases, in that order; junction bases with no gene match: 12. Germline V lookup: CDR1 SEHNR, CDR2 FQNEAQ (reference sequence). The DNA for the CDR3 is TGTGCCAGCAGCTATGGAACGGGACAGGGGCCGCGCGAGCAGTACTTC. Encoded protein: CASSYGTGQGPREQYF.

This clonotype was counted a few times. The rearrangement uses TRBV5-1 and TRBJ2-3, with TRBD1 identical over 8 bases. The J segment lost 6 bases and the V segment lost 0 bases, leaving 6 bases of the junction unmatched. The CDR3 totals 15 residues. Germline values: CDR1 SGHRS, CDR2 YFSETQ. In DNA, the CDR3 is TGCGCCAGCAGCTTGGGGGACAGGCCACGGGATACGCAGTATTTT. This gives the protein CASSLGDRPRDTQYF.